These T cell receptor beta chains were read from a single sample in a study of shared clonotypes between healthy human individuals. Clones were read by immunoSEQ multiplex PCR, and TCRdb kept only the in-frame ones, dropping some. The data hold a few million clones, with just over 90% observed a single time. Sample: naive CD4+ T cells sorted from blood. These receptors originate from a man younger than 35 in good health. Both conserved end residues are part of each CDR3. A D gene is named only where the DNA matches it firmly.

v_call: TRBV4-1; j_call: TRBJ1-1; d_call: .; cdr3_length: 14; cdr3_aa: CASSPREPNTEAFF; cdr3_nt: TGCGCCAGCAGCCCCAGGGAGCCGAACACTGAAGCTTTCTTT
v_call: TRBV6-1; j_call: TRBJ2-5; d_call: .; cdr3_length: 14; cdr3_aa: CASISNRVGETQYF; cdr3_nt: TGTGCCAGCATCTCGAACAGGGTTGGGGAGACCCAGTACTTC
v_call: TRBV4-3; j_call: TRBJ2-3; d_call: TRBD1; cdr3_length: 16; cdr3_aa: CASSQNPGQGPDTQYF; cdr3_nt: TGCGCCAGCAGCCAAAACCCGGGACAGGGGCCAGATACGCAGTATTTT
v_call: TRBV2; j_call: TRBJ2-3; d_call: .; cdr3_length: 15; cdr3_aa: CAFSRRGDYTDTQYF; cdr3_nt: TGTGCCTTCTCCCGCCGGGGCGACTACACAGATACGCAGTATTTT
v_call: TRBV7-2; j_call: TRBJ2-2; d_call: TRBD2; cdr3_length: 15; cdr3_aa: CASSLGLAVAGELFF; cdr3_nt: TGTGCCAGCAGCTTAGGACTAGCGGTGGCCGGGGAGCTGTTTTTT
v_call: TRBV9; j_call: TRBJ1-3; d_call: .; cdr3_length: 13; cdr3_aa: CASSPSSGNTIYF; cdr3_nt: TGTGCCAGCAGTCCCTCCTCTGGAAACACCATATATTTT
v_call: TRBV5-6; j_call: TRBJ2-7; d_call: TRBD1; cdr3_length: 14; cdr3_aa: CASSKKTGGYEQYF; cdr3_nt: TGTGCCAGCAGTAAAAAGACAGGGGGCTACGAGCAGTACTTC
v_call: TRBV18; j_call: TRBJ1-5; d_call: .; cdr3_length: 16; cdr3_aa: CASSPLGNYSNQPQHF; cdr3_nt: TGTGCCAGCTCACCACTAGGCAATTATAGCAATCAGCCCCAGCATTTT
v_call: TRBV6-5; j_call: TRBJ2-6; d_call: .; cdr3_length: 14; cdr3_aa: CASSYGSGANVLTF; cdr3_nt: TGTGCCAGCAGTTACGGTTCTGGGGCCAACGTCCTGACTTTC
v_call: TRBV7-9; j_call: TRBJ1-5; d_call: .; cdr3_length: 13; cdr3_aa: CASSHGGNQPQHF; cdr3_nt: TGTGCCAGCAGCCATGGCGGCAATCAGCCCCAGCATTTT
v_call: TRBV15; j_call: TRBJ2-1; d_call: .; cdr3_length: 17; cdr3_aa: CATSRDHAGNSYNEQFF; cdr3_nt: TGTGCCACCAGCAGAGATCATGCAGGGAACTCCTACAATGAGCAGTTCTTC
v_call: TRBV5-4; j_call: TRBJ1-6; d_call: .; cdr3_length: 15; cdr3_aa: CASSLAGWGNSPLHF; cdr3_nt: TGTGCCAGCAGCTTGGCCGGTTGGGGGAATTCACCCCTCCACTTT
v_call: TRBV7-9; j_call: TRBJ1-1; d_call: TRBD1; cdr3_length: 15; cdr3_aa: CASSFRQGMNTEAFF; cdr3_nt: TGTGCCAGCAGCTTCCGACAGGGGATGAACACTGAAGCTTTCTTT
v_call: TRBV5-4; j_call: TRBJ2-7; d_call: .; cdr3_length: 15; cdr3_aa: CASSPGGRGSYEQYF; cdr3_nt: TGTGCCAGCAGCCCCGGAGGCAGGGGCTCCTACGAGCAGTACTTC
v_call: TRBV9; j_call: TRBJ2-2; d_call: .; cdr3_length: 14; cdr3_aa: CASSDYRNTGELFF; cdr3_nt: TGTGCCAGCAGCGACTACAGGAACACCGGGGAGCTGTTTTTT
v_call: TRBV11-2; j_call: TRBJ2-3; d_call: .; cdr3_length: 13; cdr3_aa: CASSAVSTDTQYF; cdr3_nt: TGTGCCAGCAGCGCGGTTAGCACAGATACGCAGTATTTT
v_call: TRBV7-9; j_call: TRBJ2-4; d_call: TRBD2; cdr3_length: 16; cdr3_aa: CASSFPLVGGKNIQYF; cdr3_nt: TGTGCCAGCAGCTTCCCCTTGGTGGGGGGGAAAAACATTCAGTACTTC
v_call: TRBV4-1; j_call: TRBJ2-7; d_call: .; cdr3_length: 14; cdr3_aa: CASSTGLQTYEQYF; cdr3_nt: TGCGCCAGCAGTACGGGACTGCAGACCTACGAGCAGTACTTC
v_call: TRBV18; j_call: TRBJ1-1; d_call: TRBD1; cdr3_length: 14; cdr3_aa: CASSATGLNTEAFF; cdr3_nt: TGTGCCAGCTCCGCGACAGGGTTGAACACTGAAGCTTTCTTT
v_call: TRBV30; j_call: TRBJ1-6; d_call: .; cdr3_length: 15; cdr3_aa: CAGESTHSYNSPLHF; cdr3_nt: TGTGCCGGCGAGAGTACCCACAGCTATAATTCACCCCTCCACTTT
v_call: TRBV6-1; j_call: TRBJ2-5; d_call: TRBD1; cdr3_length: 16; cdr3_aa: CASSESRDRYQETQYF; cdr3_nt: TGTGCCAGCAGTGAAAGCCGGGACAGGTACCAAGAGACCCAGTACTTC
v_call: TRBV19; j_call: TRBJ2-3; d_call: TRBD1; cdr3_length: 14; cdr3_aa: CASSIQGATDTQYF; cdr3_nt: TGTGCCAGTAGTATACAGGGGGCGACAGATACGCAGTATTTT
v_call: TRBV6-5; j_call: TRBJ1-2; d_call: .; cdr3_length: 16; cdr3_aa: CASSYSAPGSSYGYTF; cdr3_nt: TGTGCCAGCAGTTACTCGGCCCCAGGGAGCTCCTATGGCTACACCTTC
v_call: TRBV23-1; j_call: TRBJ1-5; d_call: .; cdr3_length: 13; cdr3_aa: CASGKPHNQPQHF; cdr3_nt: TGCGCCAGCGGAAAGCCGCACAATCAGCCCCAGCATTTT
v_call: TRBV7-9; j_call: TRBJ1-2; d_call: .; cdr3_length: 14; cdr3_aa: CASSLDLSGYGYTF; cdr3_nt: TGTGCCAGCAGCTTAGACCTGAGTGGCTATGGCTACACCTTC
v_call: TRBV6-5; j_call: TRBJ2-5; d_call: TRBD2; cdr3_length: 15; cdr3_aa: CASSYGLAGAETQYF; cdr3_nt: TGTGCCAGCAGTTACGGACTAGCGGGAGCAGAGACCCAGTACTTC
v_call: TRBV4-1; j_call: TRBJ2-5; d_call: TRBD2; cdr3_length: 17; cdr3_aa: CASSQVGDGGAGETQYF; cdr3_nt: TGCGCCAGCAGCCAAGTGGGTGACGGGGGGGCCGGAGAGACCCAGTACTTC
v_call: TRBV5-1; j_call: TRBJ1-2; d_call: .; cdr3_length: 11; cdr3_aa: CASSASYGYTF; cdr3_nt: TGCGCCAGCAGCGCATCTTATGGCTACACCTTC
v_call: TRBV2; j_call: TRBJ1-2; d_call: TRBD1; cdr3_length: 15; cdr3_aa: CASSESQGARNGYTF; cdr3_nt: TGTGCCAGCAGTGAATCGCAGGGGGCGCGGAATGGCTACACCTTC
v_call: TRBV7-2; j_call: TRBJ2-1; d_call: .; cdr3_length: 15; cdr3_aa: CASTPDPGRFNEQFF; cdr3_nt: TGTGCCAGCACCCCGGACCCTGGACGGTTCAATGAGCAGTTCTTC